This T cell receptor (beta chain) was documented in a study of T cell changes during pregnancy in multiple sclerosis. V lost 0 bases and J lost 4, with 11 bases in between. Germline V gives CDR1 SGHDT, CDR2 YYEEEE. The CDR3 is 14 amino acids. About this clone itself: Other DNA variants within this sample encode the same CDR3.

Here immunoSEQ multiplex PCR was the method, and the copy in TCRdb shows in-frame clones only, minus some. The table lists around 50,000 clones, 91% of them singletons, with about 1% in the top ten. The rearrangement links TRBV5-6 to TRBJ2-7; D perhaps matches TRBD1 (6 bases). The clonotype originates from a female donor in good health, enrolled as a control in a pregnancy study. The material was peripheral blood, obtained after pregnancy. As DNA, the CDR3 is TGTGCCAGCAGCTTGGTACAGGGCGCTTACGAGCAGTACTTC. Encoded protein: CASSLVQGAYEQYF.